The rows below give T cell receptor beta chains drawn from one sample of a study of technical replicates of blood from a handful of donors. The assay was immunoSEQ multiplex PCR, and TCRdb's table has in-frame clones only and misses some. The table lists tens of thousands of clones, roughly 94% of them singletons, with about 0.38% in the top ten. The material sequenced was T cells isolated from PBMCs. The source of these receptors is a human donor in good health. CDR3s include the opening cysteine and the closing phenylalanine or tryptophan. The D gene is left open where the match is weak. Size tells how often a clone was seen (once, few, many) or the class of an expanded clone, and some rows leave it out.

cdr3_nt	cdr3_aa	clone_size	cdr3_length	d_call	v_call	j_call
TGCGCCAGCAGCTTTATAAATCAGGGGAACACTGAAGCTTTCTTT	CASSFINQGNTEAFF	NA	15	NA	TRBV5-1	TRBJ1-1
TGTGCCAGCAGCTTACTGACAGGGGGAAACTACGAGCAGTACTTC	CASSLLTGGNYEQYF	NA	15	TRBD1	TRBV7-9	TRBJ2-7
TGTGCCAGCACCACAGGGGAAGGAGCTTTCTTT	CASTTGEGAFF	NA	11	TRBD1	TRBV2	TRBJ1-1
TGTGCCAGCGGCGGGAGGACAGATACGCAGTATTTT	CASGGRTDTQYF	NA	12	TRBD2	TRBV6-5	TRBJ2-3
TGTGCCAGCAGCTTTTCCCCGGGACAGGGTATAATTGTCAACGAGCAGTACTTC	CASSFSPGQGIIVNEQYF	NA	18	TRBD1	TRBV7-8	TRBJ2-7
TGTGCCAGCTCACCACCAAGACAGGGGTTATTCGACGAGCAGTACTTC	CASSPPRQGLFDEQYF	NA	16	TRBD1	TRBV18	TRBJ2-7
TGTGCCAGCAGTTACACCACAGGGATGAACACTGAAGCTTTCTTT	CASSYTTGMNTEAFF	few	15	NA	TRBV6-5	TRBJ1-1
TGTGCCAGCAGCGTGGGGGCTACTAATGAAAAACTGTTTTTT	CASSVGATNEKLFF	NA	14	NA	TRBV9	TRBJ1-4
TGTGCCAGCTCACCTTTGCTGGAGGCCTACGAGCAGTACTTC	CASSPLLEAYEQYF	NA	14	NA	TRBV18	TRBJ2-7
TGTGCCAGCAGTGGCAGGGTGGCCTATGGCTACACCTTC	CASSGRVAYGYTF	once	13	NA	TRBV28	TRBJ1-2